Below, 21 T cell receptor beta chains from the same sample are listed, as sequenced in a study of cytomegalovirus exposure and HLA in healthy donors. The PCR made use of 60 Vbeta and 13 Jbeta primers. Using immunoSEQ multiplex PCR, the repertoire was profiled, and TCRdb retains in-frame clones only, with some absent. Here the sample spans 90,000 to 110,000 clones, less than 85% being singletons. Specimen: PBMCs. The receptors originated from a man aged 35-49 years in good health and CMV-seropositive.

This clone was detected a few times. The chain carries TRBV19 and TRBJ2-7, with a weak D call TRBD1 (5 bases). V shed 3 bases and J shed 5 bases, with 11 bases lying between them. Per the germline V gene, CDR1 is LNHDA and CDR2 is SQIVND (reference sequence). The CDR3 extends over 13 amino acids. CDR3 in amino acids: CASSIRVTDEQYF. The CDR3, as DNA: TGTGCCAGTAGTATCAGGGTAACCGACGAGCAGTACTTC. Combining the CDR3 with reference TRBV19 and TRBJ2-7 gives the whole variable domain DGGITQSPKYLFRKEGQNVTLSCEQNLNHDAMYWYRQDPGQGLRLIYYSQIVNDFQKGDIAEGYSVSREKKESFPLTVTSAQKNPTAFYLCASSIRVTDEQYFGPGTRLTVT.

The chain couples TRBV18 to TRBJ2-7, with 10 bases aligning to TRBD1. Germline V gives CDR1 KGHSH, CDR2 LQKENI. This CDR3 is 14 amino acids long. V gave up 6 bases and J gave up 3 bases; unmatched junction bases: 5. This CDR3 is CASSFGTGDYEQYF. The DNA of the CDR3 is TGTGCCAGCTCTTTTGGGACAGGGGACTACGAGCAGTACTTC. Drawing the rest from reference TRBV18 and TRBJ2-7, the complete variable domain is NAGVMQNPRHLVRRRGQEARLRCSPMKGHSHVYWYRQLPEEGLKFMVYLQKENIIDESGMPKERFSAEFPKEGPSILRIQQVVRGDSAAYFCASSFGTGDYEQYFGPGTRLTVT.

V usage is TRBV7-3 and J usage is TRBJ2-5; the match to TRBD2 covers 8 bases. The germline CDR1 and CDR2 sequences are SGHTA and FQGTGA. This CDR3 is built from 14 residues. The V segment lost 4 bases and the J segment 5 bases; nucleotides outside the gene matches: 6. The CDR3, as DNA: TGTGCCAGCAGCTCGGGGGGGCCGAGGGAGACCCAGTACTTC. It encodes CASSSGGPRETQYF.

The chain couples TRBV15 to TRBJ2-3; TRBD2 matches 9 bases. V lost 8 bases to trimming and J lost 2 bases; unmatched junction nucleotides: 5. Per the germline V gene, CDR1 is LNHNV and CDR2 is YYDKDF (reference sequence). This CDR3 has 14 amino acids. DNA of the CDR3: TGTGCCACCGGGCGGGGGGGTAACACAGATACGCAGTATTTT. This sequence encodes CATGRGGNTDTQYF.

This clone occurred once. V gene TRBV11-2 combines with J gene TRBJ2-2, with D possibly matching TRBD2 (5 bases). Per germline, CDR1 SGHAT and CDR2 FQNNGV. The CDR3 has 15 residues. Trimming stripped 8 bases from V and 5 bases from J, with 18 bases between. The CDR3 spells CASSLSGLGTGELFF. CDR3 sequence (DNA): TGTGCCAGCTCTCTTTCGGGGTTAGGGACCGGGGAGCTGTTTTTT.

The gene calls are TRBV27 and TRBJ2-5; 10 positions match TRBD2. This CDR3 spans 16 amino acids. V dropped 2 bases and J dropped 2; count of bases not matched to a gene: 5. Germline CDR1 MNHEY, CDR2 SMNVEV (reference sequence). The DNA of the CDR3 is TGTGCCAGCAGTTTAATGGCTAGCGGGGGTCAAGAGACCCAGTACTTC. It is translated as CASSLMASGGQETQYF.

The rearrangement uses TRBV7-8 and TRBJ2-5, with D uncertain. Near its end, the DNA agrees better with TRBJ2-7, so the J call may be wrong. Germline V gene lookup returns CDR1 SGHVS and CDR2 FQNEAQ. This CDR3 region has 14 residues. CDR3 residues: CASSLGLYSYEQYF. Written as DNA, the CDR3 is TGTGCCAGCAGCTTAGGACTGTACTCCTACGAGCAGTACTTC.

The chain recombines TRBV10-3 with TRBJ2-2; the D gene is possibly TRBD1 (5 bases). From germline, CDR1 is ENHRY and CDR2 SYGVKD. This CDR3 comprises 15 residues. Trimming left V 11 bases short and J 2 bases short, with 18 bases between. The CDR3 here is CALKTRDSNTGELFF. DNA for the CDR3: TGTGCCCTCAAGACCCGTGACAGTAACACCGGGGAGCTGTTTTTT.

The chain combines TRBV7-9 with TRBJ2-6; no firm D call. Germline V gene lookup returns CDR1 SEHNR and CDR2 FQNEAQ (reference sequence). The CDR3 loop spans 17 amino acids. Trimming stripped 5 bases from V and 1 base from J, with 15 bases between. CDR3 sequence reads: CASSPVQLVSGANVLTF. Written as DNA, the CDR3 is TGTGCCAGCAGCCCGGTACAGCTTGTGTCTGGGGCCAACGTCCTGACTTTC. Based on the CDR3 plus reference TRBV7-9 and TRBJ2-6, the full variable domain is DTGVSQNPRHKITKRGQNVTFRCDPISEHNRLYWYRQTLGQGPEFLTYFQNEAQLEKSRLLSDRFSAERPKGSFSTLEIQRTEQGDSAMYLCASSPVQLVSGANVLTFGAGSRLTVL.

The rearrangement links TRBV28 to TRBJ2-3, with 8 bases that match TRBD2. The CDR3 length is 16 residues. V was pared by 3 bases and J by 4 bases, with 9 bases of the junction left unmatched. Germline V gives CDR1 MDHEN, CDR2 SYDVKM. The CDR3 nucleotides read TGTGCCAGCAGTTTGGGTAGAGCGGGGGTAGCAGATACGCAGTATTTT. Translating it yields CASSLGRAGVADTQYF.

The chain links TRBV7-2 to TRBJ2-3; 14 bases agree with TRBD2. Germline V gene sequence: CDR1 SGHTA, CDR2 FQGNSA. V trimming: 5 bases; J trimming: 2 bases; junction bases outside the gene matches: 3. The CDR3 runs 16 residues. CDR3 region: CASSTGLAGDTDTQYF. In DNA, the CDR3 is TGTGCCAGCAGCACGGGACTAGCGGGGGACACAGATACGCAGTATTTT.

The rearrangement uses TRBV27 and TRBJ1-1; TRBD1 is a possible D gene (5 bases). The V end was cut by 3 bases, the J end by 4 bases, with 12 bases between. The CDR3 length is 14 residues. CDR1 is MNHEY and CDR2 is SMNVEV in the germline V gene (reference sequence). In DNA, the CDR3 is TGTGCCAGCAGTTTCGGGGGAAGTGGCACTGAAGCTTTCTTT. It translates to CASSFGGSGTEAFF.

The rearrangement links TRBV28 to TRBJ2-5, with a possible D match to TRBD1 (6 bases). There are 14 residues in the CDR3. Germline V gene lookup returns CDR1 MDHEN and CDR2 SYDVKM. V gave up 6 bases and J gave up 6 bases, with 17 bases separating them. CDR3 in DNA: TGTGCCAGCAGGCGACAGGAAGGGGCGAAGACCCAGTACTTC. This codes for CASRRQEGAKTQYF.

This CDR3 is CASRAQGLDTQYF. CDR3 sequence (DNA): TGTGCCAGCAGAGCACAGGGGTTAGATACGCAGTATTTT. The chain has TRBV28 and TRBJ2-3, with 7 nucleotides matching TRBD1. CDR3 length: 13 amino acids. Germline CDR1 MDHEN, CDR2 SYDVKM. Trimming cost V 6 bases and J 5 bases; bases outside gene matches: 5.

The chain joins TRBV5-4 to TRBJ1-2; D possibly corresponds to TRBD1 (5 bases). The length of the CDR3 is 15 residues. The V and J ends lost 5 bases and 6 bases respectively, with 20 bases between them. CDR1 is SGHNT, CDR2 YYREEE, per germline (reference sequence). CDR3 bases: TGTGCCAGCAGACCGGGGGGGGTCCCTGAAAATGGCTACACCTTC. Its translation is CASRPGGVPENGYTF. The full variable domain, rest sourced from reference TRBV5-4 and TRBJ1-2, is ETGVTQSPTHLIKTRGQQVTLRCSSQSGHNTVSWYQQALGQGPQFIFQYYREEENGRGNFPPRFSGLQFPNYSSELNVNALELDDSALYLCASRPGGVPENGYTFGSGTRLTVV.

Comments on this clone: The junction departs from the called germline gene at one end, perhaps through a read error. CDR3 protein: CASSSRGDTGELFF. CDR3 nucleotides: TGTGCTAGCAGCTCCCGGGGGGATACCGGGGAGCTGTTTTTT. The chain uses TRBV7-7 and TRBJ2-2; TRBD2 matches at 7 bases. CDR1 and CDR2 from the germline V gene are SSHAT and FNYEAQ (reference sequence). There are 14 residues in the CDR3.

The V and J genes are TRBV4-1 and TRBJ2-4, with 10 positions matching TRBD1. The CDR3 loop spans 15 amino acids. Germline lookup yields CDR1 MGHRA and CDR2 YSYEKL. V gave up 4 bases and J gave up 8 bases; unmatched junction bases: 8. The CDR3 protein is CASSLMGTGADIQYF. CDR3 nucleotide sequence: TGCGCCAGCAGCCTAATGGGGACAGGGGCGGACATTCAGTACTTC.

The rearrangement links TRBV6-5 to TRBJ2-5; a weak D match, TRBD1 (6 bases). Germline V CDR1 and CDR2: MNHEY, SVGAGI. The CDR3 extends over 13 amino acids. Trimming cost V 5 bases and J 2 bases, with 9 bases left between them. CDR3 protein: CASSRGQQETQYF. The CDR3 region has the DNA TGTGCCAGCAGTCGTGGACAGCAAGAGACCCAGTACTTC.

The V and J genes are TRBV7-6 and TRBJ2-1; 12 positions agree with TRBD2. Germline CDR1 and CDR2: SGHVS and FNYEAQ. The trim removed 1 base at V and 9 bases at J, leaving 10 bases unmatched. CDR3 length equals 17 residues. Here the CDR3 reads CASSLDELAGGLSEQFF. CDR3 nucleotides: TGTGCCAGCAGCTTAGATGAACTAGCGGGGGGTTTGAGTGAGCAGTTCTTC.

V and J are TRBV5-7 and TRBJ1-3; D is perhaps TRBD1 (6 bases). Being an ORF, TRBV5-7 has a function that is uncertain. The CDR3 totals 15 residues. V was shortened by 0 bases and J by 2 bases, with 9 bases between the two germline ends. CDR3 DNA: TGTGCCAGCAGCTTGGAGGGGGGGCCTGGAAACACCATATATTTT. Translating it yields CASSLEGGPGNTIYF.

The rearrangement links TRBV7-3 to TRBJ2-5; 9 bases map to TRBD2. Germline V gene lookup returns CDR1 SGHTA and CDR2 FQGTGA. After removal of 0 bases from V and 5 bases from J, the junction contained 10 bases not matched to a gene. The CDR3 is made up of 17 amino acids. The DNA for the CDR3 is TGTGCCAGCAGCTTAACGGGGGCTAGCGGGGTGTACGAGACCCAGTACTTC. This encodes CASSLTGASGVYETQYF.